The T cell receptor beta chain described here comes from a study of blood T cell repertoires in COVID-19. Study information: Samples came from the United States, Italy and Spain, spanning acute and convalescent COVID-19. The analysed material was cDNA or gDNA that came from T cells, B-cell-depleted T cells, or PBMCs.

Germline assignment: CDR1 WSHSY and CDR2 SAAADI. The CDR3 is made up of 14 amino acids. Trimming removed 3 bases from V and 1 base from J, with 7 bases in between. In the source study's methods: Reference gene primer amplification yielded estimated nucleated cell counts. Some clones are missing from TCRdb's copy, which holds only in-frame ones; the method was immunoSEQ multiplex PCR. The DNA was the basis for D and trimming; V, J and clone size are from that table. Altogether hundreds of thousands of clones are present, around nine tenths being singletons, with the ten largest covering just under 1%.

The source material was peripheral blood. The TCR originated in a woman aged 40 to 49 who had recovered from COVID-19. The chain uses TRBV10-2 and TRBJ2-1; maybe TRBD1 (6 bases). CDR3 protein: CASSEGGSYNEQFF. In DNA, the CDR3 is TGCGCCAGCAGTGAAGGGGGATCCTACAATGAGCAGTTCTTC.